A single sample gave rise to the 11 T cell receptor beta chains below, sequenced in a study of blood T cell repertoires in COVID-19. Profiled with immunoSEQ multiplex PCR; TCRdb holds only in-frame clones, not every one. The sample consists of some 200,000 clones, more than 70% of them appearing once. Sequencing was performed on peripheral blood. These receptors were collected from a human donor in a cohort sampled during active COVID-19.

The rearrangement joins TRBV11-2 to TRBJ2-3; D possibly corresponds to TRBD1 (6 bases). The CDR3 loop spans 15 amino acids. V was trimmed by 0 bases and J by 1 base, leaving 8 bases between them. Germline assignment: CDR1 SGHAT and CDR2 FQNNGV. Here the CDR3 reads CASSLDSGGTDTQYF. CDR3 nucleotides: TGTGCCAGCAGCTTAGATTCAGGGGGCACAGATACGCAGTATTTT. Combining the CDR3 with reference TRBV11-2 and TRBJ2-3 gives the whole variable domain EAGVAQSPRYKIIEKRQSVAFWCNPISGHATLYWYQQILGQGPKLLIQFQNNGVVDDSQLPKDRFSAERLKGVDSTLKIQPAKLEDSAVYLCASSLDSGGTDTQYFGPGTRLTVL.

The genes are TRBV19 and TRBJ2-3; tentatively, D is TRBD2 (5 bases). CDR1 and CDR2 from the germline V gene are LNHDA and SQIVND (reference sequence). The V gene lost 3 bases and the J gene lost 8 bases, with 6 bases spanning the gap. The CDR3 extends over 11 amino acids. Written as DNA, the CDR3 is TGTGCCAGTAGTATCGCGGGTACGCAGTATTTT. Its protein is CASSIAGTQYF.

V and J are TRBV29-1 and TRBJ2-3, with 8 bases that match TRBD1. The length of the CDR3 is 14 residues. V lost 1 base and J lost 6; bases outside the gene matches: 6. CDR1 is SQVTM and CDR2 is ANQGSEA in the germline V gene. The CDR3 region is CSVEGTGRYDTQYF. The CDR3 coding sequence is TGCAGCGTTGAAGGGACAGGGAGGTATGATACGCAGTATTTT.

CDR3 protein: CASSYSSANEQFF. For the CDR3, the DNA is TGTGCCAGCAGTTACTCGAGCGCTAATGAGCAGTTCTTC. The V and J genes are TRBV6-6 and TRBJ2-1; D is unresolved. Germline V gives CDR1 MNHNY, CDR2 SVGAGI (reference sequence). The CDR3 has 13 amino acids. V shed 0 bases and J shed 7 bases, with 7 bases lying between them.

The chain combines TRBV6-1 with TRBJ2-7; D gene ambiguous. Trimming stripped 0 bases from V and 2 bases from J, with 11 bases between. The V gene's germline CDR1 is MNHNS and CDR2 SASEGT. There are 15 residues in the CDR3. The CDR3 protein is CASSEAHYSAYEQYF. The CDR3 DNA reads as TGTGCCAGCAGTGAAGCGCATTACTCTGCCTACGAGCAGTACTTC.

The chain uses TRBV15 and TRBJ2-7; D might be TRBD1 (5 bases). The germline CDR1 and CDR2 sequences are LNHNV and YYDKDF (reference sequence). This CDR3 contains 16 residues. Trimming cost V 0 bases and J 4 bases, with 16 bases left between them. CDR3 protein: CATSRDRASGKYEQYF. CDR3 in DNA: TGTGCCACCAGCAGAGATCGGGCCTCAGGGAAATACGAGCAGTACTTC. Full variable domain (missing parts from reference TRBV15 and TRBJ2-7): DAMVIQNPRYQVTQFGKPVTLSCSQTLNHNVMYWYQQKSSQAPKLLFHYYDKDFNNEADTPDNFQSRRPNTSFCFLDIRSPGLGDTAMYLCATSRDRASGKYEQYFGPGTRLTVT.

This clone is a singleton in its sample. V gene TRBV9 combines with J gene TRBJ2-1, with D tentatively TRBD1 (6 bases). There are 14 residues in the CDR3. Germline loops: CDR1 SGDLS, CDR2 YYNGEE. V was trimmed by 2 bases and J by 7 bases, leaving 13 bases between them. In DNA, the CDR3 is TGTGCCAGCAGCGTGGGGGCAGGGTGGAATGAGCAGTTCTTC. Residues: CASSVGAGWNEQFF.

The chain carries TRBV6-5 and TRBJ2-7, with D perhaps matching TRBD1 (6 bases). The length of the CDR3 is 16 residues. Germline loops: CDR1 MNHEY, CDR2 SVGAGI. V was clipped by 0 bases and J by 1 base, with 13 bases between them. CDR3 coding DNA: TGTGCCAGCAGTTACTCAACGACAGGATCGTCCTACGAGCAGTACTTC. Its translation: CASSYSTTGSSYEQYF.

V is TRBV11-3 and J is TRBJ2-1; 12 bases line up with TRBD2. The germline V gene has CDR1 SGHNT and CDR2 YENEEA. The CDR3 extends over 15 amino acids. Trimming took 2 bases from V and 8 from J; bases not matched to a gene: 4. CDR3 in amino acids: CASSLLAGGPYEQFF. Written as DNA, the CDR3 is TGTGCCAGCAGCTTACTAGCGGGAGGGCCGTATGAGCAGTTCTTC.

The chain employs TRBV30 and TRBJ2-3; maybe TRBD1 (5 bases). Trimming removed 2 bases from V and 3 bases from J, with 9 bases in between. CDR1 is GTSNPN, CDR2 SVGIG, per germline (reference sequence). The CDR3 extends over 13 amino acids. CDR3 residues: CAWSQGLTDTQYF. DNA of the CDR3: TGTGCCTGGAGTCAGGGCTTGACAGATACGCAGTATTTT. Drawing the rest from reference TRBV30 and TRBJ2-3, the complete variable domain is SQTIHQWPATLVQPVGSPLSLECTVEGTSNPNLYWYRQAAGRGLQLLFYSVGIGQISSEVPQNLSASRPQDRQFILSSKKLLLSDSGFYLCAWSQGLTDTQYFGPGTRLTVL.

This rearrangement joins TRBV6-2 or TRBV6-3 to TRBJ2-5; 9 positions agree with TRBD2. The CDR3 runs 15 residues. Germline V CDR1 and CDR2: MNHEY, SVGEGT. Trimming at V came to 6 bases and at J to 3 bases, leaving 8 bases not matched to a gene. The CDR3 DNA follows: TGTGCCAGCAGCCACCTTAGCGGGGGCAAAGAGACCCAGTACTTC. Encoded protein: CASSHLSGGKETQYF.